This section outlines one T cell receptor beta chain sequence together with its context. Its antigen is still unknown. The data stem from a study of blood T cells in healthy people across ages. Study summary: Per every two T cells, about one barcoded beta molecule was captured by template switching.

There are 12 residues in the CDR3. Germline CDR1 reads SGHRS; CDR2 reads YFSETQ. Trimming removed 3 bases at V and 8 bases at J, with 9 bases between. Findings and caveats of the study: TCR beta diversity tracked closely with naive T cell percentage.

Alongside a J-beta primer mix, a sample-barcoded 5' primer served in a second PCR lasting roughly 7 to 11 cycles. The study obtained at least 3 million CDR3-containing paired-end reads from every sample. TCRdb used MiXCR to reprocess the 5' RACE reads, holding one entry per CDR3 protein. The profile shows 1,100,000 or so distinct CDR3 sequences, 45% of them singletons. Sample: blood. The sequence derives from an older woman in good health. The genes are TRBV5-1 and TRBJ2-1; D unresolved. This chain's CDR3 is CASSWAGYEQFF. The CDR3 coding sequence is TGCGCCAGCAGCTGGGCCGGGTATGAGCAGTTCTTC.